Following are 21 T cell receptor beta chains from one sample sequenced in a study of blood T cell repertoires in COVID-19. The data were produced by immunoSEQ multiplex PCR, yet TCRdb's version contains in-frame clones alone and is incomplete. Of about 81,000 clones in the sample, nearly 90% were seen once. Sequenced input: peripheral blood. The source of these receptors is a woman of 80 years or more with active COVID-19.

This chain links TRBV3-1 (or the pseudogene TRBV3-2) with TRBJ2-2; the match to TRBD2 covers 13 bases. Germline-derived CDR1 and CDR2 are LGHDT and YNNKEL (reference sequence). Trimming took 0 bases from V and 4 from J; bases not matched to a gene: 11. The CDR3 length is 20 residues. The CDR3 sequence: CASSQDRLAGGSWGTGELFF. The CDR3 DNA sequence: TGTGCCAGCAGCCAAGATCGACTAGCGGGAGGTTCGTGGGGCACCGGGGAGCTGTTTTTT.

V usage is TRBV2 and J usage is TRBJ2-5, with D tentatively TRBD2 (5 bases). This CDR3 comprises 14 residues. Trimming pared 6 bases from V and 2 bases from J, leaving 13 bases between. Germline CDR1 and CDR2: SNHLY and FYNNEI. CDR3 region: CASSPDWTQETQYF. The CDR3 bases are TGTGCCAGCAGCCCCGACTGGACTCAAGAGACCCAGTACTTC.

The rearrangement links TRBV28 to TRBJ1-2; D not resolved. The V gene lost 2 bases and the J gene lost 4 bases, with 8 bases spanning the gap. The CDR3 has 13 amino acids. Per the germline V gene, CDR1 is MDHEN and CDR2 is SYDVKM. The CDR3 here is CASSLKPLYGYTF. The CDR3 region has the DNA TGTGCCAGCAGTTTAAAGCCCCTCTATGGCTACACCTTC.

In this sample, this clone turned up once. The rearrangement uses TRBV9 and TRBJ2-7, with a tentative D call TRBD2 (5 bases). V was cut by 2 bases and J by 1 base, with 16 bases left in between. The CDR3 is 16 residues long. Germline V gene sequence: CDR1 SGDLS, CDR2 YYNGEE. The CDR3 sequence is CASSVSSSGQSYEQYF. The CDR3 DNA reads as TGTGCCAGCAGCGTTTCATCCAGCGGTCAATCCTACGAGCAGTACTTC.

V is TRBV20-1 and J is TRBJ2-5; D remains ambiguous. V was cut by 4 bases and J by 2 bases, with 5 bases left in between. The CDR3 loop spans 11 amino acids. CDR1 is DFQATT and CDR2 is SNEGSKA in the germline V gene (reference sequence). This CDR3 is CSANRQETQYF. The CDR3, as DNA: TGCAGTGCTAACAGACAAGAGACCCAGTACTTC.

This chain connects TRBV2 to TRBJ2-3; 7 bases are shared with TRBD1. CDR1 is SNHLY and CDR2 is FYNNEI in the germline V gene. V dropped 7 bases and J dropped 4; count of bases not matched to a gene: 8. CDR3 length equals 14 residues. The CDR3 region has the DNA TGTGCCAGCATTGACAGGGTGGGCGCAGATACGCAGTATTTT. This codes for CASIDRVGADTQYF. The variable domain in full, completed from reference TRBV2 and TRBJ2-3, reads EPEVTQTPSHQVTQMGQEVILRCVPISNHLYFYWYRQILGQKVEFLVSFYNNEISEKSEIFDDQFSVERPDGSNFTLKIRSTKLEDSAMYFCASIDRVGADTQYFGPGTRLTVL.

CDR3 residues: CASSFSLRGMSYEQYF. The CDR3 DNA reads as TGTGCCAGCAGTTTCTCCCTGCGAGGGATGTCCTACGAGCAGTACTTC. V usage is TRBV27 and J usage is TRBJ2-7, with a tentative D call TRBD2 (5 bases). V was clipped by 3 bases and J by 1 base, with 16 bases between them. CDR3 length: 16 amino acids. The germline CDR1 and CDR2 sequences are MNHEY and SMNVEV (reference sequence).

The chain is built from TRBV27 and TRBJ2-3; D gene uncertain. V lost 3 bases, J lost 2 bases, and 6 bases lay in between. The CDR3 sequence is 13 residues long. Per the germline V gene, CDR1 is MNHEY and CDR2 is SMNVEV (reference sequence). The CDR3 sequence: CASSFSITDTQYF. For the CDR3, the DNA is TGTGCCAGCAGTTTTTCCATCACAGATACGCAGTATTTT.

The gene calls are TRBV6-6 and TRBJ2-2; tentatively, D is TRBD2 (5 bases). CDR1 and CDR2 from the germline V gene are MNHNY and SVGAGI (reference sequence). V lost 2 bases and J lost 2, with 6 bases in between. The CDR3 covers 14 residues. As DNA, the CDR3 is TGTGCCAGCAGTTACGGACTTAACACCGGGGAGCTGTTTTTT. Translated: CASSYGLNTGELFF.

V is TRBV19 and J is TRBJ2-2; D is possibly TRBD1 (5 bases). V lost 3 bases, J lost 5 bases, and 16 bases lay in between. This CDR3 region has 16 residues. CDR1 and CDR2 (germline): LNHDA, SQIVND (reference sequence). The CDR3, as DNA: TGTGCCAGTAGTATTCAAGCCCAGAAGGGGACCGGGGAGCTGTTTTTT. This codes for CASSIQAQKGTGELFF.

About this clone itself: Other DNA sequences in the same sample also yield this CDR3. The chain couples TRBV5-1 to TRBJ1-3; D is unclear. Germline V gene lookup returns CDR1 SGHRS and CDR2 YFSETQ. Deletions cut 0 bases from V and 0 bases from J, with 7 bases between. The CDR3 consists of 15 residues. The CDR3 is CASSLGGSSGNTIYF. CDR3 bases: TGCGCCAGCAGCTTGGGAGGGAGCTCTGGAAACACCATATATTTT.

The chain is built from TRBV29-1 and TRBJ2-2, with 11 bases aligning to TRBD1. Germline loops: CDR1 SQVTM, CDR2 ANQGSEA. The trim removed 8 bases at V and 0 bases at J, leaving 5 bases unmatched. CDR3 size: 15 residues. CDR3 coding DNA: TGCAGCACTCCGGGACAGGGGGCGAACACCGGGGAGCTGTTTTTT. Its translation is CSTPGQGANTGELFF.

J is TRBJ2-1 and V is TRBV11-2; 7 nucleotides agree with TRBD2. V lost 4 bases, J lost 10 bases, and 13 bases stayed unmatched. The CDR3 has 15 amino acids. The germline V gene encodes CDR1 SGHAT and CDR2 FQNNGV. The CDR3 loop reads CASSSLTGTTGEQFF. CDR3 DNA: TGTGCCAGCAGCTCTCTGACCGGGACTACGGGGGAGCAGTTCTTC.

V usage is TRBV6-5 and J usage is TRBJ1-1, with D uncertain. Per germline, CDR1 MNHEY and CDR2 SVGAGI. The CDR3 covers 15 residues. V lost 1 base and J lost 4, with 13 bases in between. Here the CDR3 DNA reads TGTGCCAGCAGTTACTTGGCGACGGAGGGCACTGAAGCTTTCTTT. This codes for CASSYLATEGTEAFF.

The V call is TRBV5-1, the J call TRBJ2-5; 8 bases line up with TRBD1. This CDR3 is 15 amino acids long. With 7 bases clipped from V and 5 bases from J, the junction kept 13 bases outside the gene matches. Germline CDR1 SGHRS, CDR2 YFSETQ. CDR3 sequence (DNA): TGCGCCAGCTTGCTGACAGGGGCCGCGGCGGAGACCCAGTACTTC. It is translated as CASLLTGAAAETQYF.

This chain uses TRBV11-2 with TRBJ1-4; D not certain. The CDR3 loop spans 17 amino acids. CDR1 and CDR2 (germline): SGHAT, FQNNGV. Trimming took off 7 bases at V and 5 bases at J, with 23 bases between the two ends. The CDR3 sequence: CASTAGRFDLKNEKLFF. CDR3 bases: TGTGCCAGCACGGCCGGCAGGTTCGACCTAAAGAATGAAAAACTGTTTTTT.

The V and J genes are TRBV18 and TRBJ2-6; TRBD1 is a possible D gene (5 bases). Germline V gene lookup returns CDR1 KGHSH and CDR2 LQKENI. Trimming stripped 3 bases from V and 1 base from J, with 13 bases between. The CDR3 sequence is 17 residues long. In nucleotides, the CDR3 is TGTGCCAGCTCACCTGGGGCCTATGGATCTGGGGCCAACGTCCTGACTTTC. The encoded protein is CASSPGAYGSGANVLTF.

V usage is TRBV27 and J usage is TRBJ2-7; TRBD2 aligns across 12 bases. The CDR3 length is 15 residues. With 6 bases clipped from V and 6 bases from J, the junction kept 9 bases outside the gene matches. Germline CDR1 is MNHEY and CDR2 is SMNVEV (reference sequence). The chain's CDR3 is CASRGRLAGAGEQYF. The DNA of the CDR3 is TGTGCCAGCAGGGGACGACTAGCGGGAGCTGGCGAGCAGTACTTC.

The chain employs TRBV15 and TRBJ2-5, with 9 bases identical to TRBD1. The trim removed 2 bases at V and 5 bases at J, leaving 6 bases unmatched. The germline V gene has CDR1 LNHNV and CDR2 YYDKDF (reference sequence). The length of the CDR3 is 15 residues. The CDR3 region has the DNA TGTGCCACCAGCAGAAACAGGGGGCTGGGGGAGACCCAGTACTTC. Protein: CATSRNRGLGETQYF.

The chain recombines TRBV7-3 with TRBJ1-2; TRBD1 aligns across 10 bases. CDR3 size: 15 residues. J gave up 6 bases and V 2 bases, and 6 bases lay outside the gene matches. Germline V gene lookup returns CDR1 SGHTA and CDR2 FQGTGA. The CDR3 is CASSLLGTGADGYTF. The CDR3 nucleotides are TGTGCCAGCAGCTTACTCGGGACAGGGGCTGATGGCTACACCTTC. Full variable domain (outside the CDR3, taken from reference TRBV7-3 and TRBJ1-2): GAGVSQTPSNKVTEKGKYVELRCDPISGHTALYWYRQSLGQGPEFLIYFQGTGAADDSGLPNDRFFAVRPEGSVSTLKIQRTERGDSAVYLCASSLLGTGADGYTFGSGTRLTVV.

The chain is built from TRBV6-6 and TRBJ2-1; D is undetermined. The V and J ends lost 6 bases and 3 bases respectively, with 9 bases between them. CDR1 is MNHNY, CDR2 SVGAGI, per germline (reference sequence). CDR3 length equals 13 residues. CDR3 DNA: TGTGCCAGCAGCCTCGCCGGCTACAATGAGCAGTTCTTC. This translates into CASSLAGYNEQFF.